These 7 T cell receptor beta chains were sequenced from one sample in a study of breast tumors, draining lymph nodes, adjacent tissues. A single record per CDR3 protein comes from TCRdb applying MiXCR to the multiplex PCR reads. This sample has approximately 52,000 distinct CDR3 sequences, with around 45% found just once. Material for sequencing was breast tumor tissue. The source is a female donor with breast cancer. Some clones in this sample may be carry-over from other donors' samples.

The genes are TRBV20-1 and TRBJ2-3; 9 bases line up with TRBD1. The CDR3 is made up of 17 amino acids. Unmatched junction bases numbered 18, after V lost 6 bases and J lost 5 bases. Germline assignment: CDR1 DFQATT and CDR2 SNEGSKA (reference sequence). CDR3 coding DNA: TGCAGTGCCAGGGCAGGACAGGGGCACAATGAGGGAGATACGCAGTATTTT. Translating gives CSARAGQGHNEGDTQYF.

This clonotype has more than one count but fewer than ten. This could be a read error, since a much larger clone is one nucleotide away. This rearrangement joins TRBV6-2 or TRBV6-3 to TRBJ2-5; unclear D gene. CDR1 is MNHEY and CDR2 is SVGEGT in the germline V gene. V lost 5 bases, J lost 5 bases, and 18 bases lay in between. The length of the CDR3 is 15 residues. CDR3 DNA: TGTGCCAGCAGTCCCCCGTGGCCAGCGATGGAGACCCAGTACTTC. Translated, it gives CASSPPWPAMETQYF.

This clonotype showed up many times. The rearrangement uses TRBV6-5 and TRBJ1-3; D gene unclear. This CDR3 region has 16 residues. V was cut by 4 bases and J by 0 bases, with 13 bases left in between. The V gene's germline CDR1 is MNHEY and CDR2 SVGAGI. CDR3 sequence: CASSSPGSVSGNTIYF. The DNA for the CDR3 is TGTGCCAGCAGTTCCCCGGGATCCGTCTCTGGAAACACCATATATTTT.

The J gene is TRBJ2-1, the V gene TRBV7-2; 10 bases fit TRBD2. Germline V gene data show CDR1 as SGHTA and CDR2 as FQGNSA. This CDR3 is built from 15 residues. This CDR3 is CAETITLAGGYEQFF. The CDR3 coding sequence is TGTGCAGAAACAATAACCTTAGCGGGAGGCTATGAGCAGTTCTTC. Together with reference TRBV7-2 and TRBJ2-1, the CDR3 gives the full variable domain: GAGVSQSPSNKVTEKGKDVELRCDPISGHTALYWYRQSLGQGLEFLIYFQGNSAPDKSGLPSDRFSAERTGGSVSTLTIQRTQQEDSAVYLCAETITLAGGYEQFFGPGTRLTVL.

This clonotype was counted at least ten times. This rearrangement joins TRBV11-2 to TRBJ2-1, with 11 bases that match TRBD2. The V segment lost 5 bases and the J segment 6 bases; nucleotides outside the gene matches: 6. The CDR3 length is 15 residues. Germline V gene data show CDR1 as SGHAT and CDR2 as FQNNGV. The DNA of the CDR3 is TGTGCCAGCAGCCAACTAGCGGGAGCCCCCAATGAGCAGTTCTTC. Translated, it gives CASSQLAGAPNEQFF. The variable domain in full, completed from reference TRBV11-2 and TRBJ2-1, reads EAGVAQSPRYKIIEKRQSVAFWCNPISGHATLYWYQQILGQGPKLLIQFQNNGVVDDSQLPKDRFSAERLKGVDSTLKIQPAKLEDSAVYLCASSQLAGAPNEQFFGPGTRLTVL.

The chain carries TRBV27 and TRBJ2-7; D might be TRBD1 (6 bases). The V end lost 2 bases, the J end lost 6 bases, and 14 bases lay between the germline ends. The CDR3 is made up of 14 amino acids. Germline V CDR1 and CDR2: MNHEY, SMNVEV (reference sequence). CDR3 residues: CASSLGAGVGEQYF. The CDR3 nucleotides are TGTGCCAGCAGTTTAGGTGCAGGGGTGGGCGAGCAGTACTTC.

This clonotype has a count of ten or more. The J gene is TRBJ2-7, the V gene TRBV12-3 or TRBV12-4; 9 bases match TRBD2. The J segment lost 5 bases and the V segment lost 6 bases, leaving 8 bases of the junction unmatched. CDR3 length: 14 residues. This chain's CDR3 is CASSYTSGYDEQYF. The CDR3 DNA reads TGTGCCAGCAGCTACACTAGCGGGTACGACGAGCAGTACTTC.